This paragraph covers one T cell receptor (beta chain) sequence. The sample comes from a study of blood T cell repertoires in COVID-19. Original processing methods: Cell counts per sample came from amplifying reference gene primers. TCRdb's copy holds only in-frame clones and misses some; the assay was immunoSEQ multiplex PCR. The D gene and trimming were derived from the DNA, and the V and J assignments and clone size from that table. The sample includes 250,000 to 400,000 clones, 70% to 90% of them seen just once. Trimming shortened V by 0 bases and J by 7 bases, and 20 bases separated the two germline ends. CDR1 and CDR2 from the germline V gene are SGHDT and YYEEEE. The CDR3 is 18 residues long.

Sequencing used peripheral blood. This clonotype originated in a woman in her 30s with COVID-19, enrolled during active disease. The V gene is TRBV5-6, the J gene TRBJ1-6; D might be TRBD1 (6 bases). The chain's CDR3 is CASSLVGRGRGLNSPLHF. CDR3 in DNA: TGTGCCAGCAGCTTGGTCGGCAGGGGCAGGGGTTTGAATTCACCCCTCCACTTT.